These 32 T cell receptor beta chains were sequenced from one sample in a study of blood T cell repertoires in COVID-19. Clones were sequenced by immunoSEQ multiplex PCR, and TCRdb holds only the in-frame ones, with some missing. Of about 200,000 clones listed, more than 65% are singletons. Material for sequencing was PBMCs or T cells enriched from blood (not recorded which). The receptors derive from a man between 40 and 49 years old who had recovered from COVID-19.

The chain joins TRBV30 to TRBJ1-3; the match to TRBD1 covers 7 bases. CDR1 and CDR2 (germline): GTSNPN, SVGIG (reference sequence). After removal of 3 bases from V and 0 bases from J, the junction contained 8 bases not matched to a gene. The CDR3 extends over 16 amino acids. In DNA form, the CDR3 reads TGTGCCTGGAGGGACCCACAGGGGTACTCTGGAAACACCATATATTTT. Its translation: CAWRDPQGYSGNTIYF.

This chain uses TRBV29-1 with TRBJ2-1; D perhaps matches TRBD2 (5 bases). CDR1 is SQVTM and CDR2 is ANQGSEA in the germline V gene. The ends were cut back, 4 bases at V and 10 bases at J, with 14 bases in the middle. This CDR3 is built from 12 residues. The CDR3 DNA sequence: TGCAGCGTTGCCTCCGGGGTGAACGAGCAGTTCTTC. The encoded protein is CSVASGVNEQFF.

The J gene is TRBJ2-3, the V gene TRBV10-3; 7 bases line up with TRBD1. Germline V gene sequence: CDR1 ENHRY, CDR2 SYGVKD. V shed 6 bases and J 2 bases; nucleotides not matched to a gene: 2. CDR3 length: 13 residues. Here the CDR3 DNA reads TGTGCCATCAGCGACAGGGTCACAGATACGCAGTATTTT. Translation: CAISDRVTDTQYF.

Only one count was recorded for this clone. This chain joins TRBV29-1 and TRBJ1-1, with no clear D. This CDR3 spans 11 amino acids. Per the germline V gene, CDR1 is SQVTM and CDR2 is ANQGSEA. Trimming shortened V by 7 bases and J by 7 bases, and 13 bases separated the two germline ends. This chain's CDR3 is CSAQMRVEAFF. CDR3 in DNA: TGCAGCGCCCAAATGAGGGTTGAAGCTTTCTTT.

The genes are TRBV6-5 and TRBJ1-2, with 9 positions matching TRBD1. With V trimmed by 6 bases and J by 8 bases, 10 bases remained unmatched. CDR3 length: 14 residues. Germline CDR1 is MNHEY and CDR2 is SVGAGI. The CDR3 DNA sequence: TGTGCCAGCAGAACCGGGGACAGGGAGGAGGGCTACACCTTC. This codes for CASRTGDREEGYTF.

The chain couples TRBV19 to TRBJ2-1, with 7 bases matching TRBD1. V gave up 3 bases and J gave up 4 bases; unmatched junction bases: 6. The germline V gene has CDR1 LNHDA and CDR2 SQIVND (reference sequence). The CDR3 totals 15 residues. CDR3 amino acids: CASSISGQRYNEQFF. DNA of the CDR3: TGTGCCAGTAGTATCTCGGGACAGCGTTACAATGAGCAGTTCTTC.

The CDR3: CASSGWDRQHYGYTF. In DNA, the CDR3 is TGTGCCAGCAGCGGATGGGACAGGCAGCACTATGGCTACACCTTC. This chain connects TRBV5-8 to TRBJ1-2, with 8 nucleotides matching TRBD1. The CDR3 is 15 residues long. Trimming cost V 4 bases and J 3 bases; bases outside gene matches: 8. Germline V gene sequence: CDR1 SGHTS, CDR2 YDEGEE.

This rearrangement joins TRBV29-1 to TRBJ2-7; 8 bases match TRBD2. CDR3 length: 16 residues. The junction had 13 bases not matched to a gene; V was cut back by 4 bases and J by 2 bases. Germline CDR1 is SQVTM and CDR2 is ANQGSEA. CDR3 residues: CSVVEASGSTPYEQYF. The CDR3 DNA reads TGCAGCGTTGTTGAGGCTAGCGGGTCGACTCCCTACGAGCAGTACTTC.

V usage is TRBV7-2 and J usage is TRBJ2-1, with D maybe TRBD2 (7 bases). V shed 0 bases and J shed 3 bases, with 12 bases lying between them. This CDR3 has 16 residues. Germline-derived CDR1 and CDR2 are SGHTA and FQGNSA. In DNA, the CDR3 is TGTGCCAGCAGCTTAGCGGGGGGGCTACTCTACAATGAGCAGTTCTTC. It translates to CASSLAGGLLYNEQFF.

This sequence joins TRBV20-1 and TRBJ1-1, with D perhaps TRBD1 (5 bases). V was clipped by 4 bases and J by 4 bases, with 7 bases between them. There are 11 residues in the CDR3. Germline assignment: CDR1 DFQATT and CDR2 SNEGSKA (reference sequence). The CDR3 region is CSANGATEAFF. The CDR3 DNA reads as TGCAGTGCTAATGGGGCCACTGAAGCTTTCTTT.

The chain recombines TRBV3-1 (or the pseudogene TRBV3-2) with TRBJ1-1, with D perhaps matching TRBD1 (5 bases). This CDR3 is 13 amino acids long. From germline, CDR1 is LGHDT and CDR2 YNNKEL (reference sequence). V was pared by 5 bases and J by 3 bases, with 10 bases between. CDR3 DNA: TGTGCCAGCAGCGGAGACAGTCACACTGAAGCTTTCTTT. This sequence encodes CASSGDSHTEAFF.

V and J are TRBV12-3 or TRBV12-4 and TRBJ1-2, with unresolved D. The CDR3 consists of 12 residues. V was clipped by 5 bases and J by 3 bases, with 7 bases between them. CDR3 sequence (DNA): TGTGCCAGCAGTCCGGGATACTATGGCTACACCTTC. It is translated as CASSPGYYGYTF.

The chain is built from TRBV28 and TRBJ2-7; 10 bases align to TRBD2. Per germline, CDR1 MDHEN and CDR2 SYDVKM. This CDR3 region has 15 residues. Unmatched junction bases numbered 7, after V lost 5 bases and J lost 3 bases. The CDR3 bases are TGTGCCAGCAGTGCACTAGCGGGGAAAATCTACGAGCAGTACTTC. It yields the protein CASSALAGKIYEQYF.

The chain combines TRBV7-3 with TRBJ2-7; TRBD2 matches 7 bases. CDR3 length equals 14 residues. Germline V CDR1 and CDR2: SGHTA, FQGTGA. J was trimmed by 7 bases and V by 5 bases; bases with no gene match: 11. In nucleotides, the CDR3 is TGTGCCAGCAGCCCGCAGGGAGCAGCGGGAGAGCAGTACTTC. Translation gives CASSPQGAAGEQYF.

The rearrangement uses TRBV5-1 and TRBJ2-3; D is possibly TRBD1 (6 bases). CDR3 length: 14 amino acids. Trimming cost V 3 bases and J 6 bases, with 14 bases left between them. The germline V gene encodes CDR1 SGHRS and CDR2 YFSETQ. Here the CDR3 DNA reads TGCGCCAGCAGCTACAATGACAGGACGGATACGCAGTATTTT. This sequence encodes CASSYNDRTDTQYF. Full variable domain (remainder filled in from reference TRBV5-1 and TRBJ2-3): KAGVTQTPRYLIKTRGQQVTLSCSPISGHRSVSWYQQTPGQGLQFLFEYFSETQRNKGNFPGRFSGRQFSNSRSEMNVSTLELGDSALYLCASSYNDRTDTQYFGPGTRLTVL.

V usage is TRBV2 and J usage is TRBJ1-3; TRBD1 might be the D (6 bases). The CDR3 runs to 14 residues. V lost 4 bases and J lost 4, with 11 bases in between. CDR1 is SNHLY and CDR2 is FYNNEI in the germline V gene. CDR3 sequence reads: CASSVTGGGNTIYF. The CDR3 nucleotides are TGTGCCAGCAGTGTGACAGGAGGAGGAAACACCATATATTTT. Supplemented by reference TRBV2 and TRBJ1-3, the full variable domain reads EPEVTQTPSHQVTQMGQEVILRCVPISNHLYFYWYRQILGQKVEFLVSFYNNEISEKSEIFDDQFSVERPDGSNFTLKIRSTKLEDSAMYFCASSVTGGGNTIYFGEGSWLTVV.

The V gene is TRBV18, the J gene TRBJ1-6, with D possibly matching TRBD1 (6 bases). The CDR3 totals 19 residues. CDR1 is KGHSH and CDR2 is LQKENI in the germline V gene. Trimming left V 3 bases short and J 7 bases short, with 25 bases between. CDR3 DNA sequence: TGTGCCAGCTCACCGGTGGCTGTTGGGGGCGGCTTCGGGAATTCACCCCTCCACTTT. As protein: CASSPVAVGGGFGNSPLHF.

The rearrangement joins TRBV3-1 (or the pseudogene TRBV3-2) to TRBJ1-2; D is perhaps TRBD1 (5 bases). Germline assignment: CDR1 LGHDT and CDR2 YNNKEL (reference sequence). CDR3 length equals 15 residues. Between the trimmed V and J ends, which lost 3 bases and 2 bases, there was a span of 13 bases. The CDR3 nucleotides are TGTGCCAGCAGCCACGGGGGTTTTCAGAACTATGGCTACACCTTC. Translation gives CASSHGGFQNYGYTF.

CDR3 in DNA: TGTGCCAGCAGTACACCGACTAGCGGGGTCCGGAGGGATACGCAGTATTTT. Protein: CASSTPTSGVRRDTQYF. The J gene is TRBJ2-3, the V gene TRBV6-2 or TRBV6-3; 11 nucleotides align to TRBD2. V trimming: 5 bases; J trimming: 6 bases; junction bases outside the gene matches: 13. Germline V lookup: CDR1 MNHEY, CDR2 SVGEGT. The CDR3 extends over 17 amino acids.

V is TRBV9 and J is TRBJ1-5, with 10 bases fitting TRBD1. CDR1 and CDR2 (germline): SGDLS, YYNGEE. The CDR3 is 15 amino acids. V trimming: 4 bases; J trimming: 4 bases; junction bases outside the gene matches: 5. CDR3 coding DNA: TGTGCCAGCAGCACCGGGACAGGGGCTAATCAGCCCCAGCATTTT. As protein: CASSTGTGANQPQHF.

The rearrangement uses TRBV6-5 and TRBJ1-1, with D possibly being TRBD1 (6 bases). Trimming shortened V by 5 bases and J by 8 bases, and 12 bases separated the two germline ends. Germline V lookup: CDR1 MNHEY, CDR2 SVGAGI. This CDR3 region has 12 residues. The CDR3 sequence: CASSPWGQEAFF. CDR3 nucleotide sequence: TGTGCCAGCAGTCCTTGGGGGCAAGAAGCTTTCTTT.

The gene calls are TRBV5-6 and TRBJ2-7; D not resolved. Trimming left V 0 bases short and J 3 bases short, with 7 bases between. The CDR3 contains 13 residues. Germline V CDR1 and CDR2: SGHDT, YYEEEE. CDR3 in amino acids: CASSLESGYEQYF. CDR3 bases: TGTGCCAGCAGCTTGGAATCGGGCTACGAGCAGTACTTC.

This chain uses TRBV19 with TRBJ2-6; no reliable D call. Looked up from germline, CDR1 is LNHDA and CDR2 is SQIVND (reference sequence). This CDR3 has 15 amino acids. Between the trimmed V and J ends, which lost 6 bases and 0 bases, there was a span of 9 bases. CDR3 nucleotide sequence: TGTGCCAGTAGCCAGAGGAGCTCTGGGGCCAACGTCCTGACTTTC. Amino acids: CASSQRSSGANVLTF.

The chain is built from TRBV5-5 and TRBJ1-4; D gene unclear. Germline CDR1 and CDR2: SGHKS and YYEKEE (reference sequence). The CDR3 covers 14 residues. V dropped 4 bases and J dropped 7 bases, with 14 bases sitting between them. The CDR3, as DNA: TGTGCCAGCAGCCTAGCAGTACGGGGTGAAAAACTGTTTTTT. Translating it yields CASSLAVRGEKLFF.

V usage is TRBV4-3 and J usage is TRBJ1-6, with 10 bases matching TRBD1. V trimming: 1 base; J trimming: 1 base; junction bases outside the gene matches: 7. The CDR3 is made up of 19 amino acids. CDR1 and CDR2 (germline): LGHNA, YSLEER. The chain's CDR3 is CASSQGLDRGLSYNSPLHF. CDR3 in DNA: TGCGCCAGCAGCCAAGGCCTAGACAGGGGGCTATCCTATAATTCACCCCTCCACTTT.

The rearrangement joins TRBV24-1 to TRBJ1-2; a weak D match, TRBD1 (5 bases). The germline V and J ends were trimmed by 5 bases and 2 bases, with 8 bases remaining between them. This CDR3 comprises 13 residues. Per the germline V gene, CDR1 is KGHDR and CDR2 is SFDVKD. CDR3 region: CATSVAGNYGYTF. The CDR3 nucleotides read TGTGCCACCAGTGTCGCAGGGAACTATGGCTACACCTTC.

V is TRBV7-8 and J is TRBJ1-4; D may be TRBD1 (6 bases). Trimming shortened V by 8 bases and J by 10 bases, and 17 bases separated the two germline ends. CDR1 is SGHVS, CDR2 FQNEAQ, per germline. This CDR3 is built from 13 residues. The CDR3 here is CASGTAGAGKLFF. CDR3 DNA: TGTGCCAGCGGAACCGCGGGGGCCGGAAAACTGTTTTTT.

The CDR3 DNA is TGTGCCAGCAGCTTGGGTCAGGCTGGAAACACCATATATTTT. This encodes CASSLGQAGNTIYF. The rearrangement links TRBV5-4 to TRBJ1-3; D call uncertain. The V gene's germline CDR1 is SGHNT and CDR2 YYREEE (reference sequence). There are 14 residues in the CDR3. Trimming took off 0 bases at V and 2 bases at J, with 6 bases between the two ends.

DNA for the CDR3: TGTGCCAGTAGTATACTCACGGGACAGGGGAATAATTCACCCCTCCACTTT. It codes for CASSILTGQGNNSPLHF. This chain links TRBV19 with TRBJ1-6, with TRBD1 matching over 10 bases. V lost 2 bases, J lost 5 bases, and 6 bases stayed unmatched. Germline CDR1 reads LNHDA; CDR2 reads SQIVND (reference sequence). This CDR3 has 17 residues. Complete variable domain (other parts from reference TRBV19 and TRBJ1-6): DGGITQSPKYLFRKEGQNVTLSCEQNLNHDAMYWYRQDPGQGLRLIYYSQIVNDFQKGDIAEGYSVSREKKESFPLTVTSAQKNPTAFYLCASSILTGQGNNSPLHFGNGTRLTVT.

CDR3: CATSDGQARGDTEAFF. The CDR3 DNA reads as TGTGCCACCAGTGATGGACAGGCCCGAGGGGACACTGAAGCTTTCTTT. The V gene is TRBV24-1, the J gene TRBJ1-1, with 7 bases identical to TRBD1. CDR3 length equals 16 residues. Trimming at V came to 3 bases and at J to 3 bases, leaving 9 bases not matched to a gene. Looked up from germline, CDR1 is KGHDR and CDR2 is SFDVKD.

J is TRBJ1-5 and V is TRBV6-5, with 7 bases lining up with TRBD1. The CDR3 loop spans 12 amino acids. V trimming: 6 bases; J trimming: 6 bases; junction bases outside the gene matches: 2. The germline gives CDR1 MNHEY, CDR2 SVGAGI. The CDR3 DNA sequence: TGTGCCAGCAGACCAGGGGGTCAGCCCCAGCATTTT. This sequence encodes CASRPGGQPQHF.

The chain is built from TRBV19 and TRBJ1-1; 12 bases match TRBD1. Germline trimming cut 5 bases from V and 4 bases from J; bases unmatched to any gene: 8. Germline V gives CDR1 LNHDA, CDR2 SQIVND (reference sequence). The CDR3 loop spans 16 amino acids. DNA for the CDR3: TGTGCCAGTAGTGACCGGGACAGGGGGCGCCGCACTGAAGCTTTCTTT. Residues: CASSDRDRGRRTEAFF. The complete variable domain, with remaining parts taken from reference TRBV19 and TRBJ1-1, reads DGGITQSPKYLFRKEGQNVTLSCEQNLNHDAMYWYRQDPGQGLRLIYYSQIVNDFQKGDIAEGYSVSREKKESFPLTVTSAQKNPTAFYLCASSDRDRGRRTEAFFGQGTRLTVV.